Each of the 14 T cell receptor beta chains below was sequenced from the same sample in a study of shared clonotypes between healthy human individuals. Naive CD8 cells comprised CD45RO-negative, CCR7-positively selected cells, excluding terminally differentiated effector memory CD45RA+ cells. TCRdb's table, derived via immunoSEQ multiplex PCR, lists solely in-frame clones and lacks some. Of about 2.2 million clones detected, about 92% appear once; the ten largest clones hold 1.5% to 2%. The sample consisted of naive CD8+ T cells from PBMCs. The receptors were sampled from a man younger than 30 in good health. Some clones in this sample may be carry-over from other donors' samples.

V and J are TRBV13 and TRBJ2-5; D is uncertain. CDR1 PRHDT and CDR2 FYEKMQ come from the germline V gene (reference sequence). V was shortened by 5 bases and J by 0 bases, with 10 bases between the two germline ends. CDR3 length equals 14 residues. The CDR3 DNA sequence: TGTGCCAGCAGCGTCCGGGTGTACCAAGAGACCCAGTACTTC. It codes for CASSVRVYQETQYF.

The chain combines TRBV27 with TRBJ2-7; TRBD2 aligns across 12 bases. The CDR3 length is 16 residues. Unmatched junction bases numbered 11, after V lost 6 bases and J lost 5 bases. The germline V gene encodes CDR1 MNHEY and CDR2 SMNVEV (reference sequence). CDR3 sequence reads: CASRPRTSGMGHEQYF. Here the CDR3 DNA reads TGTGCCAGCAGACCGCGGACTAGCGGGATGGGCCACGAGCAGTACTTC.

This chain links TRBV7-9 with TRBJ2-3; D is possibly TRBD2 (7 bases). The CDR3 totals 16 residues. V lost 7 bases, J lost 4 bases, and 21 bases lay in between. From germline, CDR1 is SEHNR and CDR2 FQNEAQ (reference sequence). CDR3: CASIPSGGLAPDTQYF. The CDR3 DNA is TGTGCCAGCATCCCCTCGGGGGGCCTAGCCCCAGATACGCAGTATTTT.

The chain links TRBV30 to TRBJ2-3; D may match TRBD1 or TRBD2 (5 bases each). Trimming cost V 0 bases and J 1 base, with 14 bases left between them. The CDR3 length is 16 residues. Germline V CDR1 and CDR2: GTSNPN, SVGIG (reference sequence). CDR3 bases: TGTGCCTGGAGTGTACCGAGGGGACCTGGCACAGATACGCAGTATTTT. Translation: CAWSVPRGPGTDTQYF. Using reference TRBV30 and TRBJ2-3 for the parts outside the CDR3, the full variable domain is SQTIHQWPATLVQPVGSPLSLECTVEGTSNPNLYWYRQAAGRGLQLLFYSVGIGQISSEVPQNLSASRPQDRQFILSSKKLLLSDSGFYLCAWSVPRGPGTDTQYFGPGTRLTVL.

The V and J genes are TRBV19 and TRBJ2-7; TRBD2 matches at 7 bases. V lost 3 bases and J lost 3; bases outside the gene matches: 11. The CDR3 has 16 amino acids. Germline-derived CDR1 and CDR2 are LNHDA and SQIVND (reference sequence). CDR3 residues: CASSISAGLGIYEQYF. The CDR3 bases are TGTGCCAGTAGTATTTCGGCTGGACTAGGTATCTACGAGCAGTACTTC.

This chain joins TRBV9 and TRBJ1-2; a weak D match, TRBD1 (6 bases). This CDR3 spans 14 amino acids. From germline, CDR1 is SGDLS and CDR2 YYNGEE. The V gene lost 4 bases and the J gene lost 2 bases, with 12 bases spanning the gap. DNA of the CDR3: TGTGCCAGCAGCCCCTGGGGGGCAAACTATGGCTACACCTTC. This gives the protein CASSPWGANYGYTF.

J is TRBJ2-3 and V is TRBV27; TRBD1 agrees at 7 bases. CDR1 and CDR2 (germline): MNHEY, SMNVEV (reference sequence). V was clipped by 3 bases and J by 1 base; unmatched bases: 4. The CDR3 length is 15 residues. In nucleotides, the CDR3 is TGTGCCAGCAGTTTTATCGACAGGGGCACAGATACGCAGTATTTT. This translates into CASSFIDRGTDTQYF.

CDR3 in DNA: TGTGCCAGCATCGACAACCTAAGCACAGATACGCAGTATTTT. Amino acid sequence: CASIDNLSTDTQYF. The chain employs TRBV27 and TRBJ2-3; D is undetermined. The CDR3 extends over 14 amino acids. Germline V gives CDR1 MNHEY, CDR2 SMNVEV (reference sequence). V lost 7 bases to trimming and J lost 0 bases, with 11 bases between them.

A remark on this clone: The identical CDR3 is also encoded by other nucleotide sequences in the sample. The chain couples TRBV19 to TRBJ1-5; D is unresolved. V was shortened by 6 bases and J by 0 bases, with 6 bases between the two germline ends. Germline CDR1 and CDR2: LNHDA and SQIVND (reference sequence). CDR3 size: 13 residues. Written as DNA, the CDR3 is TGTGCCAGTAGGGAATATAGCAATCAGCCCCAGCATTTT. Amino acids: CASREYSNQPQHF.

The rearrangement joins TRBV5-4 to TRBJ1-2, with 8 bases matching TRBD1. CDR1 and CDR2 (germline): SGHNT, YYREEE (reference sequence). V dropped 0 bases and J dropped 8; count of bases not matched to a gene: 9. The CDR3 runs to 15 residues. CDR3 sequence: CASSLDRGAPRGYTF. The CDR3, as DNA: TGTGCCAGCAGCTTGGACAGGGGGGCTCCCCGGGGCTACACCTTC.

This chain uses TRBV5-1 with TRBJ2-1; unclear D gene. V lost 0 bases to trimming and J lost 8 bases, with 9 bases between them. From germline, CDR1 is SGHRS and CDR2 YFSETQ. The CDR3 loop spans 13 amino acids. The CDR3 nucleotides read TGCGCCAGCAGCTTGGGTGGCTTTTATGAGCAGTTCTTC. This encodes CASSLGGFYEQFF. Together with reference TRBV5-1 and TRBJ2-1, the CDR3 gives the full variable domain: KAGVTQTPRYLIKTRGQQVTLSCSPISGHRSVSWYQQTPGQGLQFLFEYFSETQRNKGNFPGRFSGRQFSNSRSEMNVSTLELGDSALYLCASSLGGFYEQFFGPGTRLTVL.

V gene TRBV19 combines with J gene TRBJ1-1; D might be TRBD1 (5 bases). The ends were cut back, 6 bases at V and 4 bases at J, with 15 bases in the middle. Germline-derived CDR1 and CDR2 are LNHDA and SQIVND (reference sequence). The CDR3 extends over 14 amino acids. CDR3 DNA: TGTGCCAGTAGCCTCAGGGTAATCGGCACTGAAGCTTTCTTT. It translates to CASSLRVIGTEAFF.

The CDR3 DNA is TGTGCCACCCCCCCCGAGACAGGGGAGAAATTGGAAGCTTTCTTT. It yields the protein CATPPETGEKLEAFF. This sequence joins TRBV7-9 and TRBJ1-1, with 8 bases that match TRBD1. In germline, CDR1 is SEHNR, CDR2 FQNEAQ (reference sequence). V lost 10 bases to trimming and J lost 8 bases; unmatched junction nucleotides: 18. The CDR3 spans 15 residues.

The chain uses TRBV4-1 and TRBJ2-2; possibly TRBD2 for D (6 bases). The CDR3 has 16 amino acids. Germline V gene lookup returns CDR1 MGHRA and CDR2 YSYEKL. V dropped 1 base and J dropped 0 bases, with 9 bases sitting between them. The CDR3 loop is CASSQGAGTNTGELFF. As DNA, the CDR3 is TGCGCCAGCAGCCAAGGGGCGGGGACGAACACCGGGGAGCTGTTTTTT.